This T cell receptor beta chain was sequenced in a study of T-cell memory formation after mild COVID-19. Study in general: The TCR clusters were mostly specific to one donor.

Concerning this clonotype: Its antigen remains unknown.

Overall study results and limits: CD4+ contracting clones lay mainly in CM and EM, CD8+ ones in EMRA. The pre-infection memory compartment contained some responding clones, suggesting cross-reactive memory joined.

The CDR3 runs 14 residues. Trimming left V 4 bases short and J 8 bases short, with 15 bases between. Germline values: CDR1 SGHDN, CDR2 FVKESK. The TCR alpha and TCR beta cDNA libraries, bearing sample barcodes and UMIs, were generated by 5'RACE using constant-segment primers. TCRdb re-called the 5' RACE reads with MiXCR, one entry per CDR3 protein. The profile shows approximately 570,000 distinct CDR3 sequences, about 20% of them singletons. The sequence was collected from an adult woman who had mild COVID-19 (a few samples of this study predate the infection). Cell type and time point are not known. This chain connects TRBV14 to TRBJ2-1; the D is unclear. Sequenced: PBMCs or a T cell subset sorted from them (not recorded which). The CDR3 is CASSPSVRIDEQFF. The CDR3 DNA follows: TGTGCCAGCAGCCCTTCAGTCCGAATTGATGAGCAGTTCTTC.